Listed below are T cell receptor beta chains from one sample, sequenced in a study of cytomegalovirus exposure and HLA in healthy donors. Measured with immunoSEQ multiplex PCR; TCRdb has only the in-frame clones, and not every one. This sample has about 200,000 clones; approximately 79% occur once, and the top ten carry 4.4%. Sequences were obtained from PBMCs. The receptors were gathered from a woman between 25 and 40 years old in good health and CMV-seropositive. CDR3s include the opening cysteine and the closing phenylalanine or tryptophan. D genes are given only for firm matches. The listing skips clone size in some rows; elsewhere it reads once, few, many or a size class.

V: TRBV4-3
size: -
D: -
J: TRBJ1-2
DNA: TGCGCCAGCAGCCAAGACGAGGATGGCTACACCTTC
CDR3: CASSQDEDGYTF

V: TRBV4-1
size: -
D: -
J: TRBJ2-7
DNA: TGCGCCAGCAGCCTAGACGACTTGACCTACGAGCAGTACTTC
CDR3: CASSLDDLTYEQYF

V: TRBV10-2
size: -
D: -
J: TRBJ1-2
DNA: TGCGCCAGCAGATTAACAGGGCCCGACGGAGGTGGCTACACCTTC
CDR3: CASRLTGPDGGGYTF

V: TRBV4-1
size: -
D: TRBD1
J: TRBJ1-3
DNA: TGCGCCAGCGGACCGGGACAGGGGTTTGGAAACACCATATATTTT
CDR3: CASGPGQGFGNTIYF

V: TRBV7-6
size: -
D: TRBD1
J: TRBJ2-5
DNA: TGTGCCAGCAGCGGACAGGGGGCTAAAGAGACCCAGTACTTC
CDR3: CASSGQGAKETQYF

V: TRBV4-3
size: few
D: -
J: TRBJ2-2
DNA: TGCGCCAGCAGCCAGCCGACTGTTAACACCGGGGAGCTGTTTTTT
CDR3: CASSQPTVNTGELFF

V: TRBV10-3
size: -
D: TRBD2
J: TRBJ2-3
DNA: TGTGCCATCAGTGAGTCGGTGGGCGGGAGGACAGATACGCAGTATTTT
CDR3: CAISESVGGRTDTQYF

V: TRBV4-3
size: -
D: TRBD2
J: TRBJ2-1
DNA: TGCGCCAGCAGCCAAGACCGTAGCGGGGGGACCTACAATGAGCAGTTCTTC
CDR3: CASSQDRSGGTYNEQFF

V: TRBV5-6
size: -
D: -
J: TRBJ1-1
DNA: TGTGCCAGCAGCCGTTGGCCTGAAGCTTTCTTT
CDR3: CASSRWPEAFF

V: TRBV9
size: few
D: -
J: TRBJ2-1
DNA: TGTGCCAGCAGCGTAGACGCGGTTCCCTACAATGAGCAGTTCTTC
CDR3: CASSVDAVPYNEQFF

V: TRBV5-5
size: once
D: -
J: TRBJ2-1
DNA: TGTGCCAGCAGCTTGCGGGTAGCGGACTACAATGAGCAGTTCTTC
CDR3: CASSLRVADYNEQFF

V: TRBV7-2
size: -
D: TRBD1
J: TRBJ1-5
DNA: TGTGCCAGCAGCCCTCGGACAGGAGGAGGCAATCAGCCCCAGCATTTT
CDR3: CASSPRTGGGNQPQHF

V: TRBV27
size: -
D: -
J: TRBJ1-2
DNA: TGTGCCAGCAGTTTACTGGGTGCCAGGGGTGGCTATGGCTACACCTTC
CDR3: CASSLLGARGGYGYTF

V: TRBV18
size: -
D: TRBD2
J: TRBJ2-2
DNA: TGTGCCAGCTCACAAGCTAGCGGGGGGCCGAACACCGGGGAGCTGTTTTTT
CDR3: CASSQASGGPNTGELFF

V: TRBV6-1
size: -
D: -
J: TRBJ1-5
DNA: TGTGCCAGCAGTGACAGGTTCCTTAGCAATCAGCCCCAGCATTTT
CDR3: CASSDRFLSNQPQHF

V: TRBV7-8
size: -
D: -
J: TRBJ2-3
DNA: TGTGCCAGCAGCCCAATTCGGGTCGGCACAGATACGCAGTATTTT
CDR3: CASSPIRVGTDTQYF

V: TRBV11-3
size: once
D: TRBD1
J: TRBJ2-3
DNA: TGTGCCAGCAGTCCGACAGGGGGCACAGATACGCAGTATTTT
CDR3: CASSPTGGTDTQYF

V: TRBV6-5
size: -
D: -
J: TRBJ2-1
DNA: TGTGCCAGCAGTTACCAGGTTTCCACCTACTACAATGAGCAGTTCTTC
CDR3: CASSYQVSTYYNEQFF

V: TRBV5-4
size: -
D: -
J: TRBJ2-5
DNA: TGTGCCAGCAGCCGGGGAGGCGGGGAGCAAGTTGGGACCCAGTACTTC
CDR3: CASSRGGGEQVGTQYF

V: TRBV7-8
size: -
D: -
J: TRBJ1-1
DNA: TGTGCCAGCAGCTTACGCAGGAGGGACACTGAAGCTTTCTTT
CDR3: CASSLRRRDTEAFF

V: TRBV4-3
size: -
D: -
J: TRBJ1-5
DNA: TGCGCCAGCAGCCAAGATGGCAGGGGTGGCAATCAGCCCCGGCATTTT
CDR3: CASSQDGRGGNQPRHF

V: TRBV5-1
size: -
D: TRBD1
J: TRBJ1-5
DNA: TGCGCCAGCAGCTTGGAGGGACAGCTGAATCAGCCCCAGCATTTT
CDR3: CASSLEGQLNQPQHF

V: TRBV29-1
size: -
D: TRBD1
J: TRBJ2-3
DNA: TGCAGCGTCCCAGACAGGGCCCAGGGCACAGATACGCAGTATTTT
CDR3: CSVPDRAQGTDTQYF

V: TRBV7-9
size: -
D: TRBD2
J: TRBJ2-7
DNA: TGTGCCAGCAGCGGGGGGGGACTAGCGGGATACTCCTACGAGCAGTACTTC
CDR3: CASSGGGLAGYSYEQYF

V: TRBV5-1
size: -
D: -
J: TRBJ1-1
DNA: TGCGCCAGCAGCAGTACAGGGATATTGCGGACTGAAGCTTTCTTT
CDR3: CASSSTGILRTEAFF

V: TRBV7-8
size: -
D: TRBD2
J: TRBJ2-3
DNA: TGTGCCAGCAGCGCCGGGTTAGCGGGGGAAGATACGCAGTATTTT
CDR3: CASSAGLAGEDTQYF

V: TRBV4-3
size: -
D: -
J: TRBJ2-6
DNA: TGCGCCAGCAGCCAGGCGGGGCAGTCTGGGGCCAACGTCCTGACTTTC
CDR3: CASSQAGQSGANVLTF

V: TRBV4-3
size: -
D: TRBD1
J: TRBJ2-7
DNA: TGCGCCAGCAGCCAAGATTTCACAGGGGGCTCCTACGAGCAGTACTTC
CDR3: CASSQDFTGGSYEQYF

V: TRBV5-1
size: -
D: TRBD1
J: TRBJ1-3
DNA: TGCGCCAGCAGCTTACAGGGGCACTTCGGAAACACCATATATTTT
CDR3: CASSLQGHFGNTIYF

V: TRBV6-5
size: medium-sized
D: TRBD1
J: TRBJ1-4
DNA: TGTGCCAGCAGTGCGGGGGACAGGGAGGAGGAAAAACTGTTTTTT
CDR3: CASSAGDREEEKLFF

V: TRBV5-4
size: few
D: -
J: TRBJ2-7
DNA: TGTGCCAGCAGCTTAGGTGTGGCGGGCGAGCAGTACTTC
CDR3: CASSLGVAGEQYF

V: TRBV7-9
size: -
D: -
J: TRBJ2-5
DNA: TGTGCCAGCAGCTTCCCGGAGGGGGCTTTGGAGACCCAGTACTTC
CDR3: CASSFPEGALETQYF

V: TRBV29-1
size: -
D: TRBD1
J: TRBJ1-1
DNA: TGCAGCGTTGAAGGGGGTCATGGACAGGGGGGCTACACTGAAGCTTTCTTT
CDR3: CSVEGGHGQGGYTEAFF

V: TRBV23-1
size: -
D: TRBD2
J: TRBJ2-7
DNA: TGCGCCAGCAGTCGTTTGGTCTCAGCGGGAGGATCTTACGAGCAGTACTTC
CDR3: CASSRLVSAGGSYEQYF

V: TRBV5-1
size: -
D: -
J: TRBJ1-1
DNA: TGCGCCAGCAGCTGGGCAGAGTCGAACACTGAAGCTTTCTTT
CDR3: CASSWAESNTEAFF

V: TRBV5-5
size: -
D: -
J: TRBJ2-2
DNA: TGTGCCAGCAGCTTTCAACCAATACAGGGATCCGGGGAGCTGTTTTTT
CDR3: CASSFQPIQGSGELFF

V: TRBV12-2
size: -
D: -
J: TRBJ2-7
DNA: TGTGCAAGTCGCTCCCCGACAGGGAAAACCTACGAGCAGTACTTC
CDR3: CASRSPTGKTYEQYF

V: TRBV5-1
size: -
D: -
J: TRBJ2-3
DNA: TGCGCCAGCCGCCTTTTTAGCGTTAGCACAGATACGCAGTATTTT
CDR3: CASRLFSVSTDTQYF

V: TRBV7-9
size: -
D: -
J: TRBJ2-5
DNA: TGTGCCAGCAGCTCCCGCAGTCAAGAGACCCAGTACTTC
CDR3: CASSSRSQETQYF

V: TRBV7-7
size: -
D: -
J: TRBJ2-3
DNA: TGTGCCAGCAGCTTGGGGGCTAGCGGTGCGTCGGATACGCAGTATTTT
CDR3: CASSLGASGASDTQYF

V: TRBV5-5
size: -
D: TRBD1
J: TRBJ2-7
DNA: TGTGCCACCTCATCAGGGGGCTACGACGAGCAGTACTTC
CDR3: CATSSGGYDEQYF

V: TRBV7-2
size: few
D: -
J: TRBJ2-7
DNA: TGTGCCAGCAGCTTAGCTAGCGACGAGCAGTACTTC
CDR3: CASSLASDEQYF

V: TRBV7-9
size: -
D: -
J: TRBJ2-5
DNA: TGTGCCAGCAGCTTCTCGGAGACCCAGTACTTC
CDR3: CASSFSETQYF

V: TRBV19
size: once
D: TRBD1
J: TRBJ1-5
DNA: TGTGCCAGTAGCGGGACAGCTGATCAGCCCCAGCATTTT
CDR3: CASSGTADQPQHF

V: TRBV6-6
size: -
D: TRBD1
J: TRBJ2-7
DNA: TGTGCCAGCAGTTTCCAGGGGGCGGACGAGCAGTACTTC
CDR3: CASSFQGADEQYF

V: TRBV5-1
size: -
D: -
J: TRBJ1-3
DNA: TGCGCCAGCAGAAATTCTGAGGGTCCGTACTCTGGAAACACCATATATTTT
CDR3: CASRNSEGPYSGNTIYF

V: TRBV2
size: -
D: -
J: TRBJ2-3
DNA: TGTGCCAGCAACCTTCAAGGAACAGGGACAGATACGCAGTATTTT
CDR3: CASNLQGTGTDTQYF

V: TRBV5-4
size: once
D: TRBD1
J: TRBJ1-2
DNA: TGTGCCAGCAGCGGGGGTCCGACAGGGGACTATGGCTACACCTTC
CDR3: CASSGGPTGDYGYTF

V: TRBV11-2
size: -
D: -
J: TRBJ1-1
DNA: TGTGCCAGCAGCTCCGACGTGGGGCGCGGAGCTTTCTTT
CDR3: CASSSDVGRGAFF

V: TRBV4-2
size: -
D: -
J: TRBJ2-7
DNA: TGTGCCAGCAGCCAAGATCCCCCTAGCTCCTACGAGCAGTACTTC
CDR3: CASSQDPPSSYEQYF

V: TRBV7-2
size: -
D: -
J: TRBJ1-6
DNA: TGTGCCAGCAGCTTCATTGGAGGGGCTAATTCACCCCTCCACTTT
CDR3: CASSFIGGANSPLHF

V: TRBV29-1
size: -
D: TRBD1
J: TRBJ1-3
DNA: TGCAGCGTTGAAGTCCCCGCCCGGGACAGGGCCAGTGGAAACACCATATATTTT
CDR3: CSVEVPARDRASGNTIYF

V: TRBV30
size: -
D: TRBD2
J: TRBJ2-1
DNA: TGTGCCTGGACGGGACTAGCGGACAATGAGCAGTTCTTC
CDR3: CAWTGLADNEQFF

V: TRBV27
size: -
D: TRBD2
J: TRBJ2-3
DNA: TGTGCCAGCAGTACCTGGACTAGCGGGATACGAGATACGCAGTATTTT
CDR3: CASSTWTSGIRDTQYF

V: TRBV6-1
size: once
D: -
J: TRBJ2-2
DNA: TGTGCCAGCACTCGGCGGGGTAACACCGGGGAGCTGTTTTTT
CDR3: CASTRRGNTGELFF